This record concerns one TCR beta chain sequence. In the original workflow: Amplification with reference gene primers provided the estimates of nucleated cell counts. The repertoire was sequenced with immunoSEQ multiplex PCR; TCRdb's copy has only in-frame clones and lacks some. The V and J calls and clone size are taken from that table; D and trimming were inferred from the DNA. The data contain 110,000 or so clones, roughly 90% of them singletons. CDR3 size: 12 residues. Trimming removed 10 bases at V and 0 bases at J, with 8 bases between. The source of the sample is a study of blood T cell repertoires in COVID-19. In the study overall: Acute and convalescent COVID-19 specimens originated in the United States, Italy and Spain. The cDNA or gDNA used as material had been derived from T cells, B-cell-depleted T cells, or PBMCs.

Specimen: peripheral blood. The chain is built from TRBV12-3 or TRBV12-4 and TRBJ2-3; unclear D gene. This sequence originates from a woman between 65 and 79 years old who had recovered from COVID-19. The CDR3 region is CATRSSTDTQYF. The CDR3 DNA sequence: TGTGCCACCAGATCTAGCACAGATACGCAGTATTTT.